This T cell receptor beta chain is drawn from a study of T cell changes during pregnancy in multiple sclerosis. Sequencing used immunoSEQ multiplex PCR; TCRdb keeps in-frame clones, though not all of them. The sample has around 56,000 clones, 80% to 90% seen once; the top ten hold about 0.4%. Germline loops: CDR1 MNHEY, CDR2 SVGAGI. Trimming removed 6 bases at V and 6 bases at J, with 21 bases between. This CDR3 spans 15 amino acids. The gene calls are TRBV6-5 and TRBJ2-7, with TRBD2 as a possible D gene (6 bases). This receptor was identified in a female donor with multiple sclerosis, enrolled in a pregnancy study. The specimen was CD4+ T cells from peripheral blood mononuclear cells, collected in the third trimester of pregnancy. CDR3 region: CASSINPGLGGEQYF. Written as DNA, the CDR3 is TGTGCCAGCAGCATCAACCCGGGACTTGGGGGCGAGCAGTACTTC.